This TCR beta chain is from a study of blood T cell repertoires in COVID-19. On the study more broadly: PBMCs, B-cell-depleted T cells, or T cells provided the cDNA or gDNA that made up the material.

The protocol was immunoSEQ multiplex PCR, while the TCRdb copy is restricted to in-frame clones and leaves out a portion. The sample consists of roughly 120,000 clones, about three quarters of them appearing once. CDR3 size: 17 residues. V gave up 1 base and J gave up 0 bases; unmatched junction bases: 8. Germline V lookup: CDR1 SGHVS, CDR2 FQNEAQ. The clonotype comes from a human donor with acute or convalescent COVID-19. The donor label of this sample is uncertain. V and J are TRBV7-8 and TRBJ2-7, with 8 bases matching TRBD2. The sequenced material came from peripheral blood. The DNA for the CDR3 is TGTGCCAGCAGCTTAGTAGGTCGGGGGGGGCTCTCCTACGAGCAGTACTTC. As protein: CASSLVGRGGLSYEQYF.